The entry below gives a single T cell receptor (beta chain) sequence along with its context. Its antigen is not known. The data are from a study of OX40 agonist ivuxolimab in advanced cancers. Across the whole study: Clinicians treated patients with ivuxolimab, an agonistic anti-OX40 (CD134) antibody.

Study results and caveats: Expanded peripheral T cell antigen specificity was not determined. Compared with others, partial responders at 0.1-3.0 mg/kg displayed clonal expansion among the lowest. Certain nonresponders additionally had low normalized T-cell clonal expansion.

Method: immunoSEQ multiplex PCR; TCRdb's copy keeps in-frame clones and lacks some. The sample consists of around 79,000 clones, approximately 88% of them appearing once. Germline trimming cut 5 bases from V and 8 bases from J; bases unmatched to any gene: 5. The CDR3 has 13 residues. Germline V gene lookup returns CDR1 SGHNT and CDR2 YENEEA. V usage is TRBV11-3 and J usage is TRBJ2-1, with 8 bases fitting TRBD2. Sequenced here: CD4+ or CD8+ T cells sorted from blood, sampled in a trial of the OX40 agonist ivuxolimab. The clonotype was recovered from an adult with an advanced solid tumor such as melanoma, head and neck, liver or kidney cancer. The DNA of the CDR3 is TGTGCCAGCAGCCCGGGGGGGGTCGATGAGCAGTTCTTC. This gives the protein CASSPGGVDEQFF.